These 13 T cell receptor beta chains share one sample of origin, sequenced in a study of vaccination and CD4 T cells after COVID-19. Their cognate antigens are unknown. Once obtained from cultured CD4+ T cells, the DNA was sequenced using the Oncomine TCR Beta short-read assay. Each CDR3 protein gets one entry after TCRdb re-called the PCR reads with MiXCR. The table shows 15,000 to 20,000 distinct CDR3 sequences, with around 48% occurring only once. Time point of the sample: late sampling 161 to 241 days after vaccination in a few convalescent patients. Treatment reported: roughly 11-day PBMC culture with coronavirus spike peptide pools or control peptides (ViraFEST assay). The source was CD4+ T cells from blood, cultured in vitro, collected about 7 months after SARS-CoV-2 vaccination. The source is a human donor who had recovered from COVID-19.

This clonotype is a singleton in its sample. The chain carries TRBV6-1 and TRBJ1-3; D not certain. The V gene lost 7 bases and the J gene lost 4 bases, with 11 bases spanning the gap. The length of the CDR3 is 13 residues. Per the germline V gene, CDR1 is MNHNS and CDR2 is SASEGT. Written as DNA, the CDR3 is TGTGCCAGCATCCCCCGAGGGGGAAACACCATATATTTT. Translating it yields CASIPRGGNTIYF.

The chain couples TRBV30 to TRBJ2-1; D is perhaps TRBD1 (5 bases). The CDR3 has 15 amino acids. Germline-derived CDR1 and CDR2 are GTSNPN and SVGIG (reference sequence). V lost 1 base to trimming and J lost 3 bases, with 13 bases between them. The CDR3 is CAWSEGADIYNEQFF. In DNA, the CDR3 is TGTGCCTGGAGTGAAGGGGCCGACATCTACAATGAGCAGTTCTTC. The whole variable domain, filled in from reference TRBV30 and TRBJ2-1, reads SQTIHQWPATLVQPVGSPLSLECTVEGTSNPNLYWYRQAAGRGLQLLFYSVGIGQISSEVPQNLSASRPQDRQFILSSKKLLLSDSGFYLCAWSEGADIYNEQFFGPGTRLTVL.

The CDR3, as DNA: TGCAGTGCGGGCGGTATTCAGTATCTCAATGAGCAGTTCTTC. Residues: CSAGGIQYLNEQFF. The chain employs TRBV20-1 and TRBJ2-1; the D is unclear. The CDR3 is made up of 14 amino acids. V was shortened by 6 bases and J by 6 bases, with 18 bases between the two germline ends. Germline CDR1 and CDR2: DFQATT and SNEGSKA (reference sequence).

The J gene is TRBJ1-6, the V gene TRBV20-1, with D possibly being TRBD1 (5 bases). The CDR3 loop spans 13 amino acids. Between the trimmed V and J ends, which lost 7 bases and 1 base, there was a span of 8 bases. Germline CDR1 and CDR2: DFQATT and SNEGSKA (reference sequence). The CDR3 sequence: CSGQGSYNSPLHF. DNA of the CDR3: TGCAGTGGCCAGGGATCCTATAATTCACCCCTCCACTTT.

This clonotype was found a few times. The rearrangement links TRBV6-1 to TRBJ2-7, with 7 bases identical to TRBD2. The CDR3 covers 11 residues. V shed 6 bases and J 4 bases; nucleotides not matched to a gene: 0. Germline V gene sequence: CDR1 MNHNS, CDR2 SASEGT. The CDR3 loop reads CASSGGYEQYF. The CDR3 DNA reads TGTGCCAGCAGCGGGGGGTACGAGCAGTACTTC.

The chain couples TRBV2 to TRBJ1-2; a weak D match, TRBD1 (5 bases). Germline CDR1 reads SNHLY; CDR2 reads FYNNEI. With 4 bases removed from V and 4 bases from J, the gap between germline ends came to 10 bases. CDR3 length equals 13 residues. As DNA, the CDR3 is TGTGCCAGCAGTGGGGACGGCACCTATGGCTACACCTTC. Translation gives CASSGDGTYGYTF.

The V and J genes are TRBV19 and TRBJ2-5; D uncertain. V was clipped by 4 bases and J by 4 bases, with 4 bases between them. There are 11 residues in the CDR3. Germline lookup yields CDR1 LNHDA and CDR2 SQIVND (reference sequence). In DNA form, the CDR3 reads TGTGCCAGTAGTAACAGAGAGACCCAGTACTTC. Protein: CASSNRETQYF. The entire variable domain, with the rest obtained from reference TRBV19 and TRBJ2-5, is as follows: DGGITQSPKYLFRKEGQNVTLSCEQNLNHDAMYWYRQDPGQGLRLIYYSQIVNDFQKGDIAEGYSVSREKKESFPLTVTSAQKNPTAFYLCASSNRETQYFGPGTRLLVL.

The CDR3 nucleotides read TGTGCCAGCAGCTTAGGTGTGGCTAACTATGGCTACACCTTC. This encodes CASSLGVANYGYTF. The J gene is TRBJ1-2, the V gene TRBV7-8; D remains unclear. V lost 1 base, J lost 0 bases, and 6 bases lay in between. The germline CDR1 and CDR2 sequences are SGHVS and FQNEAQ. The CDR3 totals 14 residues.

The chain is built from TRBV7-2 and TRBJ2-5; 12 nucleotides align to TRBD2. The CDR3 runs 18 residues. V shed 4 bases and J 4 bases; nucleotides not matched to a gene: 13. Germline loops: CDR1 SGHTA, CDR2 FQGNSA. CDR3 coding DNA: TGTGCCAGCAGCTCTTCTAAGACTAGCGGGGGCATGGGAGAGACCCAGTACTTC. It yields the protein CASSSSKTSGGMGETQYF.

The chain carries TRBV6-5 and TRBJ2-7; 11 nucleotides align to TRBD2. V dropped 0 bases and J dropped 3; count of bases not matched to a gene: 4. The CDR3 has 16 residues. CDR1 is MNHEY and CDR2 is SVGAGI in the germline V gene. This chain's CDR3 is CASSYSLAGGNYEQYF. Written as DNA, the CDR3 is TGTGCCAGCAGTTACTCGCTAGCGGGAGGAAACTACGAGCAGTACTTC.

The V gene is TRBV20-1, the J gene TRBJ1-1, with D possibly TRBD1 on 5 matching bases. The CDR3 loop spans 16 amino acids. V was pared by 0 bases and J by 0 bases, with 14 bases between. CDR1 and CDR2 from the germline V gene are DFQATT and SNEGSKA (reference sequence). CDR3 bases: TGCAGTGCTAGAGATGCGCGTCGACAGATGAACACTGAAGCTTTCTTT. Amino acid sequence: CSARDARRQMNTEAFF.

This clonotype has a handful of counts. This rearrangement joins TRBV27 to TRBJ2-1; D may correspond to TRBD1 or TRBD2 (6 bases each). The V gene lost 2 bases and the J gene lost 4 bases, with 15 bases spanning the gap. The germline V gene encodes CDR1 MNHEY and CDR2 SMNVEV (reference sequence). CDR3 length equals 16 residues. DNA of the CDR3: TGTGCCAGCAGTTTAGGGTTTTGGGGGGCATACAATGAGCAGTTCTTC. This encodes CASSLGFWGAYNEQFF.

About this clonotype itself: One junction end does not reproduce the germline sequence, and a read error may be involved. The chain's CDR3 is CVSSVRGGQYEQFF. DNA for the CDR3: TGTGTCAGCAGTGTGCGGGGGGGCCAATACGAGCAGTTCTTC. The chain couples TRBV2 to TRBJ2-1; 9 nucleotides match TRBD2. The CDR3 runs 14 residues. Germline values: CDR1 SNHLY, CDR2 FYNNEI.